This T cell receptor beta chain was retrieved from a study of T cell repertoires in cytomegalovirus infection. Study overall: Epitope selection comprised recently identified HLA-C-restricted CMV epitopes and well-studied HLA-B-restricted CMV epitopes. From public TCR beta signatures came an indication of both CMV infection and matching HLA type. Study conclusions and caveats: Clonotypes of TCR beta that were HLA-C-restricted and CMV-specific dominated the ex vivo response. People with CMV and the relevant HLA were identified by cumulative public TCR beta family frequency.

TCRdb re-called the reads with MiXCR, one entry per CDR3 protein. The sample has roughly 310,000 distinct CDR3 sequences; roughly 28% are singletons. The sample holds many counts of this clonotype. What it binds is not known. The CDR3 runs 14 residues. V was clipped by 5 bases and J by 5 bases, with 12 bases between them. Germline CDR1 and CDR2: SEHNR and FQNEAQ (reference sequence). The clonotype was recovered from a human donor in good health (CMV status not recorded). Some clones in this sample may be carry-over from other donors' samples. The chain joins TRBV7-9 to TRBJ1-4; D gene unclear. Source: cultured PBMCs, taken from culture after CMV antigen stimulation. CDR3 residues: CASSTLGLNEKLFF. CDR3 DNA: TGTGCCAGCAGCACCCTTGGACTGAATGAAAAACTGTTTTTT.